The 13 T cell receptor beta chains in this list originate from one sample, sequenced in a study of response to subunit inactivated influenza vaccine. TCRdb analysed the RT-PCR reads with MiXCR anew, one entry per CDR3 protein. The sample yields 450,000 to 600,000 distinct CDR3 sequences, 7.2% seen once. The material was PBMCs from blood, obtained less than 30 months after vaccination. The source of these receptors is a man aged 50-75 years who received an inactivated influenza vaccine.

The V call is TRBV6-1, the J call TRBJ2-3; TRBD2 agrees at 10 bases. The CDR3 sequence is 13 residues long. The trim removed 7 bases at V and 5 bases at J, leaving 3 bases unmatched. Looked up from germline, CDR1 is MNHNS and CDR2 is SASEGT. CDR3 in amino acids: CASNRLAGDTQYF. The CDR3 coding sequence is TGTGCCAGCAATCGACTAGCGGGAGATACGCAGTATTTT.

The chain joins TRBV4-3 to TRBJ2-7; D may match TRBD1 or TRBD2 (6 bases each). V gave up 0 bases and J gave up 2 bases, with 11 bases separating them. CDR1 and CDR2 from the germline V gene are LGHNA and YSLEER. There are 15 residues in the CDR3. The CDR3: CASSQDLRGPYEQYF. DNA for the CDR3: TGCGCCAGCAGCCAAGATCTCCGGGGGCCCTACGAGCAGTACTTC.

The J gene is TRBJ2-3, the V gene TRBV6-1; the D gene could be TRBD1 or TRBD2 (6 bases each). The germline gives CDR1 MNHNS, CDR2 SASEGT. The germline V and J ends were trimmed by 7 bases and 5 bases, with 13 bases remaining between them. This CDR3 is built from 13 residues. This CDR3 is CASKRGVKDTQYF. CDR3 nucleotides: TGTGCCAGCAAGAGGGGGGTGAAAGATACGCAGTATTTT.

This clonotype was observed a few times. The V call is TRBV7-2, the J call TRBJ2-1; the match to TRBD2 covers 13 bases. CDR1 and CDR2 from the germline V gene are SGHTA and FQGNSA. The V gene end was trimmed by 6 bases and the J gene end by 4 bases; junction bases not matched to a gene: 9. The CDR3 totals 17 residues. The CDR3 reads CASSSTSGGPAYNEQFF. The CDR3 DNA follows: TGTGCCAGCAGTTCGACTAGCGGGGGGCCCGCTTACAATGAGCAGTTCTTC.

This clonotype has a handful of counts. The J gene is TRBJ1-2, the V gene TRBV15; D is uncertain. The germline gives CDR1 LNHNV, CDR2 YYDKDF (reference sequence). The CDR3 totals 14 residues. V lost 0 bases, J lost 0 bases, and 5 bases lay in between. The CDR3 nucleotides are TGTGCCACCAGCAGAGATCTAGCTAACTATGGCTACACCTTC. This sequence encodes CATSRDLANYGYTF. The entire variable domain, with the rest obtained from reference TRBV15 and TRBJ1-2, is as follows: DAMVIQNPRYQVTQFGKPVTLSCSQTLNHNVMYWYQQKSSQAPKLLFHYYDKDFNNEADTPDNFQSRRPNTSFCFLDIRSPGLGDTAMYLCATSRDLANYGYTFGSGTRLTVV.

At least ten counts were recorded for this clonotype. The CDR3 DNA reads TGTGCCAGCAGCTTAGCTGGAAGGGACACCGGGGAGCTGTTTTTT. Protein sequence: CASSLAGRDTGELFF. This chain links TRBV7-9 with TRBJ2-2, with unresolved D. The CDR3 runs to 15 residues. Trimming took 0 bases from V and 3 from J, leaving 8 bases between them. Germline CDR1 is SEHNR and CDR2 is FQNEAQ (reference sequence).

This clonotype came up a few times. The J gene is TRBJ2-4, the V gene TRBV4-3; D call uncertain. The germline V gene encodes CDR1 LGHNA and CDR2 YSLEER. The length of the CDR3 is 15 residues. Trimming took off 0 bases at V and 3 bases at J, with 9 bases between the two ends. DNA of the CDR3: TGCGCCAGCAGCCAAGAACCGGGCTACAAAAACATTCAGTACTTC. This encodes CASSQEPGYKNIQYF.

The gene calls are TRBV6-5 and TRBJ2-3; a possible D gene is TRBD2 (5 bases). Trimming took off 0 bases at V and 5 bases at J, with 15 bases between the two ends. Germline loops: CDR1 MNHEY, CDR2 SVGAGI. The CDR3 totals 16 residues. The CDR3 sequence: CASSYSRAVRGDTQYF. CDR3 nucleotide sequence: TGTGCCAGCAGTTACTCGAGAGCGGTCCGTGGAGATACGCAGTATTTT.

This clonotype was counted at least ten times. The gene calls are TRBV28 and TRBJ2-1; 8 bases fit TRBD1. Germline CDR1 reads MDHEN; CDR2 reads SYDVKM. V trimming: 3 bases; J trimming: 0 bases; junction bases outside the gene matches: 4. There are 16 residues in the CDR3. The CDR3 coding sequence is TGTGCCAGCAGTTTGTCCACAGGGGGCTCCTACAATGAGCAGTTCTTC. It yields the protein CASSLSTGGSYNEQFF.

Ten or more counts support this clonotype. The chain joins TRBV28 to TRBJ1-6; D may be TRBD1 (6 bases). This CDR3 spans 15 amino acids. Trimming cost V 4 bases and J 9 bases, with 16 bases left between them. The V gene's germline CDR1 is MDHEN and CDR2 SYDVKM. CDR3 residues: CASSSVDRQASPLHF. CDR3 bases: TGTGCCAGCAGTTCCGTCGACAGGCAAGCTTCACCCCTCCACTTT.

Ten or more counts support this clonotype. The chain recombines TRBV27 with TRBJ2-3; D not certain. The V and J ends lost 1 base and 0 bases respectively, with 5 bases between them. Germline-derived CDR1 and CDR2 are MNHEY and SMNVEV (reference sequence). CDR3 length: 14 amino acids. CDR3 DNA: TGTGCCAGCAGTTTATTTCAGAGCACAGATACGCAGTATTTT. The encoded protein is CASSLFQSTDTQYF.

The sample holds a few counts of this clonotype. The V gene is TRBV12-3 or TRBV12-4, the J gene TRBJ1-4; D ambiguous. Trimming took off 10 bases at V and 7 bases at J, with 16 bases between the two ends. The CDR3 loop spans 13 amino acids. CDR3 region: CATSTGGGEKLFF. In DNA, the CDR3 is TGTGCCACCTCAACCGGAGGCGGTGAAAAACTGTTTTTT.

The chain joins TRBV7-2 to TRBJ1-3; D uncertain. Germline assignment: CDR1 SGHTA and CDR2 FQGNSA. Trimming pared 1 base from V and 3 bases from J, leaving 4 bases between. CDR3 length: 13 amino acids. DNA for the CDR3: TGTGCCAGCAGCTTAGTGGATGGAAACACCATATATTTT. This codes for CASSLVDGNTIYF.